This T cell receptor beta chain was observed in a study of blood T cell repertoires in COVID-19. The repertoire was sequenced with immunoSEQ multiplex PCR; TCRdb's copy has only in-frame clones and lacks some. Seen here are about 300,000 clones, around 84% observed once, and the top ten hold about 1.5%. CDR3 length: 15 amino acids. J lost 3 bases, V lost 5 bases, and 7 bases had no gene match. The germline V gene has CDR1 SGHVS and CDR2 FQNEAQ. This sequence was found in a human donor with COVID-19, enrolled during active disease. The donor label of this sample is uncertain. The sequencing sample was made of peripheral blood. This chain joins TRBV7-8 and TRBJ2-7; 10 bases match TRBD2. CDR3 sequence: CASSQAGGPFYEQYF. Written as DNA, the CDR3 is TGTGCCAGCAGCCAAGCGGGAGGGCCTTTCTACGAGCAGTACTTC.